These T cell receptor beta chains were read from a single sample in a study of blood T cell repertoires in COVID-19. Assay used: immunoSEQ multiplex PCR; TCRdb lists only in-frame clones, some missing. The repertoire consists of approximately 200,000 clones, with roughly 87% occurring once and the leading ten covering 2% to 2.5%. Specimen: PBMCs or T cells enriched from blood (not recorded which). The receptors come from a woman under 40 who had recovered from COVID-19. CDR3s include the opening cysteine and the closing phenylalanine or tryptophan. D genes are given only for firm matches. Clone size is shown for a subset of rows, as once, few, many or a class of expanded clone.

NA,TRBJ1-5,TRBV4-1,NA,TGCGCCAGCAGCCAAGCCCCCTCGGACAGCTCGTATCAGCCCCAGCATTTT,CASSQAPSDSSYQPQHF
NA,TRBJ2-7,TRBV6-5,TRBD2,TGTGCCAGCAGATTGGGACTAGCACGCGAGCAGTACTTC,CASRLGLAREQYF
NA,TRBJ1-1,TRBV3-1/TRBV3-2,NA,TGTGCCAGCAGCCAAGCCATGTCGTGGGGCGAAGCTTTCTTT,CASSQAMSWGEAFF
NA,TRBJ2-5,TRBV7-8,NA,TGTGCCAGCAGCTTAGCGGAGGTTAAATCCGAAGGTAACTTC,CASSLAEVKSEGNF
NA,TRBJ2-5,TRBV14,NA,TGTGCCAGCAGCCGCCAGGGGACCCAGTACTTC,CASSRQGTQYF
NA,TRBJ1-4,TRBV5-1,NA,TGCGCCAGCAGCTCGACGAACAAGGAGGAAAAACTGTTTTTT,CASSSTNKEEKLFF
NA,TRBJ1-1,TRBV7-6,NA,TGTGCCAGCAGCTTATCCCCGGGGGGGTTGAACACTGAAGCTTTCTTT,CASSLSPGGLNTEAFF
few,TRBJ1-2,TRBV4-3,NA,TGCGCCAGCAGCCAAGAGTTCGTACAAGACAGAGCCTATGGCTACACCTTC,CASSQEFVQDRAYGYTF
NA,TRBJ2-1,TRBV4-1,TRBD2,TGCGCCAGCAGCCAGGGGACTAGCGGGGGGGCCCGCAATGAGCAGTTCTTC,CASSQGTSGGARNEQFF
NA,TRBJ2-7,TRBV11-3,TRBD1,TGTGCCAGCAGTTCCCGGGACAGGGTCATCTACGAGCAGTACTTC,CASSSRDRVIYEQYF
NA,TRBJ2-1,TRBV21-1,NA,TGTGCCAGCAGCAGGAGGGTCAGAGAGGGTGGTGAGCAGTTCTTC,CASSRRVREGGEQFF
NA,TRBJ2-1,TRBV11-3,TRBD1,TGTGCCAGCAGCTTAGATCTGGCGAGGACAGGGTACAATGAGCAGTTCTTC,CASSLDLARTGYNEQFF
NA,TRBJ1-1,TRBV14,NA,TGTGCCAGCAGCCCTTTACAGGTGAACACTGAAGCTTTCTTT,CASSPLQVNTEAFF
NA,TRBJ2-1,TRBV19,TRBD1,TGTGCCAGTAGGGGGGACAGGTACAATGAGCAGTTCTTC,CASRGDRYNEQFF
NA,TRBJ1-1,TRBV18,NA,TGTGCCAGCTCACCACCACGAGGTGGGGGGGAGAACACTGAAGCTTTCTTT,CASSPPRGGGENTEAFF
NA,TRBJ1-2,TRBV5-1,NA,TGCGCCAGCAGCTTGGCCGACTCCGACTATGGCTACACCTTC,CASSLADSDYGYTF
NA,TRBJ2-7,TRBV3-1/TRBV3-2,TRBD1,TGTGCCAGCAGCCAGGGACAGAGGAGTTACGAGCAGTACTTC,CASSQGQRSYEQYF
NA,TRBJ2-3,TRBV10-3,NA,TGTGCCATCAGTGAGGAACGGGGCACAGATACGCAGTATTTT,CAISEERGTDTQYF
NA,TRBJ1-2,TRBV15,NA,TGTGCCACCAGCAGAGGCCCTTCCACTCAAGCTAACTATGGCTACACCTTC,CATSRGPSTQANYGYTF
once,TRBJ1-5,TRBV7-8,TRBD1,TGTGCCAGCAGCCGGACAGGGGGCCGAGGCAATCAGCCCCAGCATTTT,CASSRTGGRGNQPQHF
NA,TRBJ1-3,TRBV7-2,TRBD1,TGTGCCAGCAGCACACAGGGGTTCAACACCATATATTTT,CASSTQGFNTIYF
NA,TRBJ2-5,TRBV11-3,TRBD2,TGTGCCAGCAGCTCCCCGGGCGCGGGAGTGTCGGGCCAAGAGACCCAGTACTTC,CASSSPGAGVSGQETQYF
NA,TRBJ1-6,TRBV7-9,TRBD1,TGTGCCAGCAGCTTGGGACAGGGAGGAGGGAATTCACCCCTCCACTTT,CASSLGQGGGNSPLHF
NA,TRBJ2-3,TRBV13,TRBD2,TGTGCCAGCAGCCTCAGAGCGGGAGTTAGCACAGATACGCAGTATTTT,CASSLRAGVSTDTQYF
NA,TRBJ2-1,TRBV5-6,TRBD2,TGTGCCAGCACGGGACTAGCGGGATCCAAAGAAGGCAATGAGCAGTTCTTC,CASTGLAGSKEGNEQFF
NA,TRBJ1-5,TRBV15,TRBD1,TGTGCCACCAGCAGAGGGGACAGACAAAATCAGCCCCAGCATTTT,CATSRGDRQNQPQHF
NA,TRBJ2-3,TRBV11-3,NA,TGTGCCAGCAGCTCCCGACTAGCAGATACGCAGTATTTT,CASSSRLADTQYF
NA,TRBJ2-5,TRBV25-1,NA,TGTGCCAGCAGCGGAGAGACCCAGTACTTC,CASSGETQYF
NA,TRBJ2-1,TRBV7-2,TRBD2,TGTGCCAGCAGCTTATTTAACCCGGGACTAGCGGGAGTGAACAATGAGCAGTTCTTC,CASSLFNPGLAGVNNEQFF
NA,TRBJ1-4,TRBV4-3,NA,TGCGCCAGCAGCCAAGAGCGGGGGGGTTCCGAAAAACTGTTTTTT,CASSQERGGSEKLFF
NA,TRBJ1-4,TRBV6-6,TRBD1,TGTGCCAGCAGGGAAACGGACAGGCCTAATGAAAAACTGTTTTTT,CASRETDRPNEKLFF
NA,TRBJ2-2,TRBV4-3,TRBD1,TGCGCCAGCAGCCTCGGGACAGGGGGCCTCGGCACCGGGGAGCTGTTTTTT,CASSLGTGGLGTGELFF
NA,TRBJ1-2,TRBV7-3,TRBD1,TGTGCCAGCAGCCCCCAGGGACAGGGTGGCTATGGCTACACCTTC,CASSPQGQGGYGYTF
many,TRBJ1-6,TRBV7-9,NA,TGTGCCAGCAGCTCGGGGGGTTCACCCCTCCACTTT,CASSSGGSPLHF
NA,TRBJ1-1,TRBV5-5,TRBD1,TGTGCCAGCAGCTTGGCACGGACAGGGGGCTTAAAGGACACTGAAGCTTTCTTT,CASSLARTGGLKDTEAFF
NA,TRBJ1-5,TRBV19,NA,TGTGCCAGTAGTGACTCCCTCGACGCTTTTTCTCTCCAGCCCCAGCATTTT,CASSDSLDAFSLQPQHF
NA,TRBJ2-5,TRBV3-1/TRBV3-2,TRBD2,TGTGCCAGCAGCCAAGTCGGTAGCGGGGAAGAAGAGACCCAGTACTTC,CASSQVGSGEEETQYF
NA,TRBJ2-5,TRBV28,TRBD2,TGTGCCAGCAGCCGTCATCCACTAGCGGGAGTGGGGGAGACCCAGTACTTC,CASSRHPLAGVGETQYF
few,TRBJ1-1,TRBV7-2,NA,TGTGCCAGCAGCTTAGGTTCCTCAGGGTCGGACACTGAAGCTTTCTTT,CASSLGSSGSDTEAFF
NA,TRBJ2-7,TRBV28,NA,TGTGCCAGCACCTCGCTTAGCCGGGTTCAGCAGTACTTC,CASTSLSRVQQYF
NA,TRBJ2-1,TRBV11-3,NA,TGTGCCAGCAGCCTAGGCGACTCGCTCAATGAGCAGTTCTTC,CASSLGDSLNEQFF
NA,TRBJ2-5,TRBV18,TRBD2,TGTGCCAGCTCACCGGGGGGACTAGCGGGAGTAGAGACCCAGTACTTC,CASSPGGLAGVETQYF
NA,TRBJ2-2,TRBV3-1/TRBV3-2,TRBD2,TGTGCCAGCAGCCAAGTCGCCCTAGCGGGGGGGCCCGGGGAGCTGTTTTTT,CASSQVALAGGPGELFF
NA,TRBJ2-2,TRBV6-5,NA,TGTGCCAGCAGTTCATCCCGGGCCGGGGAGCTGTTTTTT,CASSSSRAGELFF
NA,TRBJ1-4,TRBV4-2,NA,TGTGCCAGCAGCCAAGATATCGGTAGTAATGAAAAACTGTTTTTT,CASSQDIGSNEKLFF